This T cell receptor beta chain comes out of a study of blood T cell repertoires in COVID-19. Overall study context: Sites across the United States, Italy and Spain contributed samples from acute and convalescent COVID-19. Sources were T cells, B-cell-depleted T cells, or PBMCs; the material itself was cDNA or gDNA.

With V trimmed by 4 bases and J by 4 bases, 3 bases remained unmatched. The CDR3 spans 14 residues. Germline V gives CDR1 SGDLS, CDR2 YYNGEE. Authors' analysis steps: Quantification of nucleated cells was approximated via reference gene primer amplification. Clones were read by immunoSEQ multiplex PCR, and TCRdb kept only the in-frame ones, dropping some. V, J and clone size reflect that table, while D and trimming were determined from the DNA. This table has about 200,000 clones, around 86% appearing once. Enrollment of patients from Seattle took place during active infection, with longitudinal follow-up.

The TCR was taken from a woman aged 70-85 years with COVID-19, enrolled during active disease. The chain carries TRBV9 and TRBJ1-2, with TRBD1 matching over 11 bases. Sequenced input: peripheral blood. The CDR3 sequence: CASSTGTGGYGYTF. Here the CDR3 DNA reads TGTGCCAGCAGCACTGGGACAGGGGGCTATGGCTACACCTTC.